A single sample is the source of the 7 T cell receptor beta chains below, sequenced in a study of blood T cell repertoires in COVID-19. Repertoires were generated with immunoSEQ multiplex PCR, while TCRdb's copy carries only in-frame clones and drops some. The sample carries around 36,000 clones, 89% recorded once. Sample: peripheral blood. The receptor source for this set is a human donor in a cohort sampled during active COVID-19.

The rearrangement joins TRBV7-2 to TRBJ2-1; a weak D match, TRBD1 (6 bases). Germline loops: CDR1 SGHTA, CDR2 FQGNSA. Trimming took 5 bases from V and 9 from J, leaving 20 bases between them. The CDR3 loop spans 15 amino acids. The CDR3 sequence: CASSLEAGDLGEQFF. The CDR3 nucleotides read TGTGCCAGCAGCCTCGAGGCAGGGGATTTGGGTGAGCAGTTCTTC.

CDR3 DNA: TGTGCCAGCAGCGTAGGCGGAGGCCTAGGGACCGGGGAGCTGTTTTTT. Its protein product is CASSVGGGLGTGELFF. The chain carries TRBV9 and TRBJ2-2, with D perhaps matching TRBD2 (5 bases). Trimming pared 0 bases from V and 5 bases from J, leaving 14 bases between. CDR1 and CDR2 from the germline V gene are SGDLS and YYNGEE. The CDR3 sequence is 16 residues long.

This chain joins TRBV5-6 and TRBJ2-3; tentatively, D is TRBD1 (5 bases). Trimming took 1 base from V and 4 from J, leaving 16 bases between them. Germline V gives CDR1 SGHDT, CDR2 YYEEEE. CDR3 length equals 16 residues. The CDR3 is CASSLKRQGGADTQYF. In DNA form, the CDR3 reads TGTGCCAGCAGCTTGAAAAGGCAGGGCGGCGCAGATACGCAGTATTTT.

This clone was seen a single time. CDR3 protein: CASSLYRDNYGYTF. The DNA for the CDR3 is TGTGCCAGCAGTTTATACCGAGATAACTATGGCTACACCTTC. The J gene is TRBJ1-2, the V gene TRBV28; D remains unclear. Germline V gene data show CDR1 as MDHEN and CDR2 as SYDVKM. Trimming took 1 base from V and 1 from J, leaving 7 bases between them. The CDR3 length is 14 residues.

This rearrangement joins TRBV9 to TRBJ2-7; D is undetermined. Per the germline V gene, CDR1 is SGDLS and CDR2 is YYNGEE. Trimming pared 0 bases from V and 2 bases from J, leaving 15 bases between. CDR3 length: 16 amino acids. CDR3 sequence reads: CASSVAAVGAPYEQYF. The CDR3 DNA is TGTGCCAGCAGCGTAGCAGCCGTAGGAGCTCCCTACGAGCAGTACTTC.

CDR3 DNA sequence: TGTGCCAGCAGTATCCGGACAGGGCGGGAAAAACTGTTTTTT. The encoded protein is CASSIRTGREKLFF. J is TRBJ1-4 and V is TRBV6-6; 8 bases fit TRBD1. With V trimmed by 5 bases and J by 8 bases, 7 bases remained unmatched. CDR3 length: 14 residues. Germline V gives CDR1 MNHNY, CDR2 SVGAGI (reference sequence).

The chain joins TRBV19 to TRBJ1-5; possible D gene TRBD1, 5 bases. The germline V gene has CDR1 LNHDA and CDR2 SQIVND (reference sequence). The CDR3 has 15 amino acids. The V end was cut by 4 bases, the J end by 4 bases, with 14 bases between. As DNA, the CDR3 is TGTGCCAGTAGTACCACCGGGGGTGAGAATCAGCCCCAGCATTTT. It translates to CASSTTGGENQPQHF.